This passage covers 31 T cell receptor beta chains from one sample sequenced in a study of blood T cell repertoires in COVID-19. Method: immunoSEQ multiplex PCR; TCRdb's copy keeps in-frame clones and lacks some. The sample includes more than 300,000 clones, 70% to 90% of them seen just once. Sequencing used PBMCs or T cells enriched from blood (not recorded which). The source is a woman younger than 30 who had recovered from COVID-19.

This clone has just a few counts. The chain joins TRBV1 to TRBJ2-4; the table's TRBD2 call for D was not verified on the DNA. TRBV1 is a pseudogene locus. The length of the CDR3 is 18 residues. CDR3: CTSSQDREAKLAKNIQYF. In DNA, the CDR3 is TGCACCAGCAGCCAAGATAGAGAGGCGAAATTAGCCAAAAACATTCAGTACTTC.

This clone occurred once. This chain uses TRBV2 with TRBJ1-4; a possible D gene is TRBD1 (5 bases). Trimming shortened V by 4 bases and J by 6 bases, and 15 bases separated the two germline ends. CDR1 and CDR2 (germline): SNHLY, FYNNEI. The length of the CDR3 is 15 residues. CDR3 loop: CASSVGAIGDEKLFF. For the CDR3, the DNA is TGTGCCAGCAGTGTTGGGGCCATAGGGGATGAAAAACTGTTTTTT.

V gene TRBV12-3 or TRBV12-4 combines with J gene TRBJ2-5; D may be TRBD2 (6 bases). CDR3 size: 13 residues. The V and J ends lost 8 bases and 2 bases respectively, with 12 bases between them. CDR3 DNA sequence: TGTGCCAGCGGGGGAGGACTGCAAGAGACCCAGTACTTC. Translation: CASGGGLQETQYF.

The CDR3 nucleotides are TGCGCCAGCAGCCCGACAGGCCGGCCCTCCTACAATGAGCAGTTCTTC. It translates to CASSPTGRPSYNEQFF. The chain uses TRBV4-1 and TRBJ2-1; D is possibly TRBD1 (6 bases). Trimming removed 4 bases from V and 0 bases from J, with 13 bases in between. The CDR3 spans 16 residues. Per germline, CDR1 MGHRA and CDR2 YSYEKL.

The chain has TRBV12-5 and TRBJ1-2, with a weak D call TRBD1 (5 bases). The V gene lost 0 bases and the J gene lost 5 bases, with 10 bases spanning the gap. CDR1 is LGHNT and CDR2 is FRNRAP in the germline V gene. The CDR3 runs 14 residues. The CDR3 region has the DNA TGTGCTAGTGGTTTGGTCAGGGTTGGGTATGGCTACACCTTC. It yields the protein CASGLVRVGYGYTF.

For the CDR3, the DNA is TGTGCCAGCAGCGGACTGATCTCTGGAAACACCATATATTTT. This sequence encodes CASSGLISGNTIYF. The V call is TRBV9, the J call TRBJ1-3; D not resolved. Germline CDR1 is SGDLS and CDR2 is YYNGEE. Trimming took 3 bases from V and 0 from J, leaving 7 bases between them. This CDR3 has 14 amino acids.

This sequence joins TRBV21-1 and TRBJ2-7; TRBD1 reflects the table's D call only, with no check against the DNA. TRBV21-1 is labeled a pseudogene. The CDR3 sequence is 15 residues long. The CDR3 bases are TGTGCCAGCAGCAAAGTGGGGACAGGGCCTTACGAGCAGTACTTC. Protein: CASSKVGTGPYEQYF.

This chain connects TRBV4-2 to TRBJ2-7, with a possible D match to TRBD2 (5 bases). The CDR3 length is 17 residues. The germline V gene encodes CDR1 LGHNA and CDR2 YNFKEQ. V lost 1 base, J lost 0 bases, and 16 bases lay in between. The CDR3 spells CASSQGERSPSSYEQYF. CDR3 coding DNA: TGTGCCAGCAGCCAAGGGGAGAGGAGCCCGAGCTCCTACGAGCAGTACTTC.

The CDR3 DNA reads as TGCGCCAGCAGCTTGGAGCTCGCCAGGGATAACTATGGCTACACCTTC. Its protein is CASSLELARDNYGYTF. The chain employs TRBV5-1 and TRBJ1-2; possibly TRBD1 for D (5 bases). CDR1 and CDR2 from the germline V gene are SGHRS and YFSETQ. V lost 0 bases to trimming and J lost 1 base, with 13 bases between them. The CDR3 covers 16 residues.

This chain links TRBV2 with TRBJ2-5, with D uncertain. This CDR3 region has 11 residues. Trimming pared 4 bases from V and 4 bases from J, leaving 4 bases between. Germline V lookup: CDR1 SNHLY, CDR2 FYNNEI. The CDR3 sequence: CASSALETQYF. In DNA, the CDR3 is TGTGCCAGCAGTGCATTAGAGACCCAGTACTTC.

The rearrangement links TRBV10-1 to TRBJ1-3; 10 bases fit TRBD1. This CDR3 comprises 16 residues. Germline CDR1 is WNHNN and CDR2 is SYGVQD (reference sequence). Trimming at V came to 3 bases and at J to 2 bases, leaving 4 bases not matched to a gene. CDR3 region: CASSDPGQGAGNTIYF. The CDR3 DNA is TGCGCCAGCAGTGACCCTGGACAGGGGGCTGGAAACACCATATATTTT.

This clone has only one observation. Additional DNA sequences in this sample encode the identical CDR3. The J gene is TRBJ1-2, the V gene TRBV6-5; 9 nucleotides line up with TRBD1. The CDR3 has 14 amino acids. With V trimmed by 6 bases and J by 2 bases, 4 bases remained unmatched. Per germline, CDR1 MNHEY and CDR2 SVGAGI. The CDR3 DNA sequence: TGTGCCAGCAGATCGACAGGGGGGAACTATGGCTACACCTTC. Protein sequence: CASRSTGGNYGYTF.

This chain joins TRBV5-4 and TRBJ2-5; D may be TRBD1 (6 bases). This CDR3 comprises 13 residues. Trimming left V 1 base short and J 4 bases short, with 8 bases between. Per germline, CDR1 SGHNT and CDR2 YYREEE (reference sequence). DNA of the CDR3: TGTGCCAGCAGCTTGAGAGGGGGAGAGACCCAGTACTTC. It specifies CASSLRGGETQYF. The full variable domain, completed using reference TRBV5-4 and TRBJ2-5, is ETGVTQSPTHLIKTRGQQVTLRCSSQSGHNTVSWYQQALGQGPQFIFQYYREEENGRGNFPPRFSGLQFPNYSSELNVNALELDDSALYLCASSLRGGETQYFGPGTRLLVL.

The J gene is TRBJ1-4, the V gene TRBV7-9, with D possibly matching TRBD1 (6 bases). CDR3 size: 11 residues. Deletions cut 5 bases from V and 12 bases from J, with 10 bases between. Germline V lookup: CDR1 SEHNR, CDR2 FQNEAQ (reference sequence). The CDR3 here is CASSRAGELFF. CDR3 nucleotide sequence: TGTGCCAGCAGCAGGGCAGGGGAACTGTTTTTT. The variable domain in full, with the rest retrieved from reference TRBV7-9 and TRBJ1-4, is DTGVSQNPRHKITKRGQNVTFRCDPISEHNRLYWYRQTLGQGPEFLTYFQNEAQLEKSRLLSDRFSAERPKGSFSTLEIQRTEQGDSAMYLCASSRAGELFFGSGTQLSVL.

The gene calls are TRBV2 and TRBJ1-2; TRBD1 agrees at 10 bases. The CDR3 covers 13 residues. Germline V gene sequence: CDR1 SNHLY, CDR2 FYNNEI. CDR3 coding DNA: TGTGCTTCGGGACAGGGGCGAATATATGGCTACACCTTC. Translated, it gives CASGQGRIYGYTF.

This clone occurred once. The genes are TRBV7-3 and TRBJ1-1; D gene unclear. Trimming removed 1 base at V and 6 bases at J, with 3 bases between. There are 11 residues in the CDR3. Per the germline V gene, CDR1 is SGHTA and CDR2 is FQGTGA. CDR3 residues: CASSLRAEAFF. As DNA, the CDR3 is TGTGCCAGCAGCTTAAGAGCTGAAGCTTTCTTT.

V usage is TRBV7-2 and J usage is TRBJ1-1, with D unresolved. CDR1 and CDR2 (germline): SGHTA, FQGNSA. The CDR3 is 13 amino acids. Trimming left V 2 bases short and J 5 bases short, with 9 bases between. CDR3 sequence reads: CASSLTEDTEAFF. The CDR3 nucleotides read TGTGCCAGCAGCTTAACCGAGGATACTGAAGCTTTCTTT.

J is TRBJ2-2 and V is TRBV7-2, with TRBD1 matching 9 bases. CDR3 length equals 17 residues. The V gene's germline CDR1 is SGHTA and CDR2 FQGNSA. With 3 bases clipped from V and 2 bases from J, the junction kept 7 bases outside the gene matches. The CDR3 DNA follows: TGTGCCAGCAGCTTCCATCGACAGGGGGGAAACACCGGGGAGCTGTTTTTT. Protein sequence: CASSFHRQGGNTGELFF. Variable domain in full (rest from reference TRBV7-2 and TRBJ2-2): GAGVSQSPSNKVTEKGKDVELRCDPISGHTALYWYRQSLGQGLEFLIYFQGNSAPDKSGLPSDRFSAERTGGSVSTLTIQRTQQEDSAVYLCASSFHRQGGNTGELFFGEGSRLTVL.

V and J are TRBV7-2 and TRBJ1-4; D remains ambiguous. From germline, CDR1 is SGHTA and CDR2 FQGNSA. This CDR3 has 12 residues. Trimming shortened V by 1 base and J by 7 bases, and 4 bases separated the two germline ends. The CDR3 spells CASSLESEKLFF. The CDR3 bases are TGTGCCAGCAGCTTAGAGAGTGAAAAACTGTTTTTT. Together with reference TRBV7-2 and TRBJ1-4, the CDR3 gives the full variable domain: GAGVSQSPSNKVTEKGKDVELRCDPISGHTALYWYRQSLGQGLEFLIYFQGNSAPDKSGLPSDRFSAERTGGSVSTLTIQRTQQEDSAVYLCASSLESEKLFFGSGTQLSVL.

This clone was counted a few times. V usage is TRBV6-6 and J usage is TRBJ2-1; 10 bases line up with TRBD2. The CDR3 runs to 17 residues. V was pared by 5 bases and J by 6 bases, with 13 bases of the junction left unmatched. CDR1 and CDR2 (germline): MNHNY, SVGAGI (reference sequence). CDR3 nucleotide sequence: TGTGCCAGCAGTCCCCCGGGCATCCAGCGGGGGGGCAATGAGCAGTTCTTC. Translation gives CASSPPGIQRGGNEQFF.

This chain joins TRBV19 and TRBJ1-5; D not resolved. Germline values: CDR1 LNHDA, CDR2 SQIVND (reference sequence). Trimming pared 5 bases from V and 3 bases from J, leaving 5 bases between. There are 12 residues in the CDR3. In DNA form, the CDR3 reads TGTGCCAGTAGTCTTATCAATCAGCCCCAGCATTTT. This translates into CASSLINQPQHF. The full variable domain, its missing parts supplied by reference TRBV19 and TRBJ1-5, is DGGITQSPKYLFRKEGQNVTLSCEQNLNHDAMYWYRQDPGQGLRLIYYSQIVNDFQKGDIAEGYSVSREKKESFPLTVTSAQKNPTAFYLCASSLINQPQHFGDGTRLSIL.

V gene TRBV23-1 combines with J gene TRBJ1-2; D not resolved. TRBV23-1 is an ORF; its function is uncertain. The CDR3 spans 17 residues. V gave up 0 bases and J gave up 1 base, with 15 bases separating them. The CDR3 protein is CASSQSRQNGDNYGYTF. CDR3 coding DNA: TGCGCCAGCAGTCAATCGAGGCAGAACGGCGATAACTATGGCTACACCTTC.

This rearrangement joins TRBV9 to TRBJ1-1; D is unresolved. Germline CDR1 reads SGDLS; CDR2 reads YYNGEE. V lost 4 bases to trimming and J lost 0 bases, with 13 bases between them. CDR3 size: 15 residues. The CDR3 loop reads CASSPQAFMNTEAFF. CDR3 nucleotide sequence: TGTGCCAGCAGCCCGCAGGCTTTCATGAACACTGAAGCTTTCTTT.

This sequence joins TRBV20-1 and TRBJ2-5; D may be TRBD1 (5 bases). The CDR3 is made up of 11 amino acids. CDR1 and CDR2 from the germline V gene are DFQATT and SNEGSKA (reference sequence). CDR3 nucleotide sequence: TGCGGATACAGGATTCAAGAGACCCAGTACTTC. Protein product: CGYRIQETQYF.

The V call is TRBV30, the J call TRBJ1-5; the D gene is possibly TRBD1 (5 bases). This CDR3 is built from 16 residues. Germline V CDR1 and CDR2: GTSNPN, SVGIG (reference sequence). The V end was cut by 0 bases, the J end by 1 base, with 13 bases between. In DNA form, the CDR3 reads TGTGCCTGGAGTGTAAAGACTAGGGGAAGCAATCAGCCCCAGCATTTT. It encodes CAWSVKTRGSNQPQHF.

This chain connects TRBV7-9 to TRBJ2-5; D might be TRBD1 (6 bases). V lost 6 bases and J 6 bases, leaving 20 bases between the germline ends. CDR3 length: 15 amino acids. Germline values: CDR1 SEHNR, CDR2 FQNEAQ (reference sequence). The CDR3 protein is CASSSTTQGSQTQYF. CDR3 bases: TGTGCCAGCAGTTCTACGACACAGGGAAGCCAGACCCAGTACTTC.

This chain connects TRBV19 to TRBJ1-1, with TRBD1 identical over 8 bases. Germline CDR1 reads LNHDA; CDR2 reads SQIVND (reference sequence). CDR3 length: 16 residues. Trimming at V came to 8 bases and at J to 6 bases, leaving 17 bases not matched to a gene. The CDR3 reads CASVRGRGPPRPEAFF. CDR3 DNA sequence: TGTGCCAGTGTCCGGGGCAGGGGGCCCCCCAGGCCTGAAGCTTTCTTT.

The V and J genes are TRBV19 and TRBJ2-7; D remains unclear. Germline CDR1 is LNHDA and CDR2 is SQIVND (reference sequence). V lost 4 bases to trimming and J lost 3 bases, with 16 bases between them. The CDR3 has 15 amino acids. CDR3 region: CASSRSQSQFYEQYF. CDR3 DNA sequence: TGTGCCAGTAGTAGGAGTCAGTCACAATTCTACGAGCAGTACTTC.

The chain couples TRBV11-1 to TRBJ1-6; D possibly corresponds to TRBD1 (5 bases). This CDR3 spans 15 amino acids. V gave up 2 bases and J gave up 7 bases, with 12 bases separating them. Germline CDR1 SGHAT, CDR2 FQDESV (reference sequence). The CDR3 here is CASSLTTDSNSPLHF. The CDR3 nucleotides read TGTGCCAGCAGCTTAACGACAGATTCAAATTCACCCCTCCACTTT.

The chain carries TRBV3-1 (or the pseudogene TRBV3-2) and TRBJ1-2; D is unclear. This CDR3 contains 14 residues. Per the germline V gene, CDR1 is LGHDT and CDR2 is YNNKEL (reference sequence). The V and J ends lost 1 base and 2 bases respectively, with 8 bases between them. This chain's CDR3 is CASSQGVANYGYTF. DNA of the CDR3: TGTGCCAGCAGCCAAGGGGTAGCAAACTATGGCTACACCTTC.

The gene calls are TRBV27 and TRBJ2-7; D may be TRBD2 (6 bases). This CDR3 spans 14 amino acids. Germline CDR1 MNHEY, CDR2 SMNVEV (reference sequence). The V gene lost 6 bases and the J gene lost 1 base, with 13 bases spanning the gap. CDR3 sequence (DNA): TGTGCCAGCAGACGGGCGGGGTTTTCCTACGAGCAGTACTTC. Residues: CASRRAGFSYEQYF.